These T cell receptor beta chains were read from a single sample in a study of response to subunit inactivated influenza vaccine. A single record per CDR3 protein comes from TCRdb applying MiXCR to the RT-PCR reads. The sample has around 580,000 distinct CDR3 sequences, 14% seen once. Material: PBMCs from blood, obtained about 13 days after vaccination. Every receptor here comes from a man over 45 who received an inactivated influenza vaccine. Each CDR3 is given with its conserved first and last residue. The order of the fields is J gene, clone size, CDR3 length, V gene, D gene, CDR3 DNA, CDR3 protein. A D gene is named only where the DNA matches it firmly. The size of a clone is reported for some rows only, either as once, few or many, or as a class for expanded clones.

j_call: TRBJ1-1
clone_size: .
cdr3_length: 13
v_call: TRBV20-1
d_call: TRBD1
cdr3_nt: TGCAGTGCAAGAAGGACAGGGAGGACTGAAGCTTTCTTT
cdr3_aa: CSARRTGRTEAFF

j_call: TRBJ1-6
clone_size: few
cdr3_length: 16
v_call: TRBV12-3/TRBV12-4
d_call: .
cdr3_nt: TGTGCCAGCAGCAAAGCCAGGAGCTCCTATAATTCACCCCTCCACTTT
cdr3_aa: CASSKARSSYNSPLHF

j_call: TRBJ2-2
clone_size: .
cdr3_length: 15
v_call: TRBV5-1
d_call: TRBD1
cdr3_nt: TGCGCCAGCAGCGACCGGGACAGCAACACCGGGGAGCTGTTTTTT
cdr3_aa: CASSDRDSNTGELFF

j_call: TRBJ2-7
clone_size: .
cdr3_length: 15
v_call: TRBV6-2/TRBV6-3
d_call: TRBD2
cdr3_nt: TGTGCCAGCAGTTACGGGACTAGCGGGACCCACGAGCAGTACTTC
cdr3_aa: CASSYGTSGTHEQYF

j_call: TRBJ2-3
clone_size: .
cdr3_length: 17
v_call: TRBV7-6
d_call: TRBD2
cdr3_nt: TGTGCCAGCAGCCCCAGTCCTAGCGGGAGTGGGACAGATACGCAGTATTTT
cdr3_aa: CASSPSPSGSGTDTQYF

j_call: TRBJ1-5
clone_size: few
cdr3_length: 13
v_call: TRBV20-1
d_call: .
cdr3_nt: TGCAGTGCCCAAGACAGTTTTGAACAGCCCCAGCATTTT
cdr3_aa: CSAQDSFEQPQHF

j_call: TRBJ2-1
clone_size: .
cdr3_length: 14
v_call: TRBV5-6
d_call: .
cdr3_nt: TGTGCCAGCAGCCGGAGGGACCATTACGCTGAGCAGTTCTTC
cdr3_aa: CASSRRDHYAEQFF

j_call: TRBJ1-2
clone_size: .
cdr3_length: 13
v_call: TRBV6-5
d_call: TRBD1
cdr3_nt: TGTGCCAGCAGTTACGGGAAGGGGGCCGGCTACACCTTC
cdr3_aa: CASSYGKGAGYTF

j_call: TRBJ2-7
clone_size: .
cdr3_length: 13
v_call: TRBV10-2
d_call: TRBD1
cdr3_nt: TGCGCCAGCAGTGACCGCGGGACAGGGGACCAGTACTTC
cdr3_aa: CASSDRGTGDQYF

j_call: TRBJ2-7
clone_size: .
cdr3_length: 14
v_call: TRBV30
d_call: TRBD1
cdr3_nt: TGTGCCTGGAGTGGGACAGGGGGCGTCTACGAGCAGTACTTC
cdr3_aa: CAWSGTGGVYEQYF

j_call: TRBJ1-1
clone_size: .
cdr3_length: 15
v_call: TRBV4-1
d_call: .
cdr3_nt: TGCGCCAGCAGCCCGCCCGGGCCTCATTTCACTGAAGCTTTCTTT
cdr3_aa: CASSPPGPHFTEAFF

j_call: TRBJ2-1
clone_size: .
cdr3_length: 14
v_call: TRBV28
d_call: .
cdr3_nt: TGTGCCAGCAGTTTATCACACATTTACAATGAGCAGTTCTTC
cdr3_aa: CASSLSHIYNEQFF

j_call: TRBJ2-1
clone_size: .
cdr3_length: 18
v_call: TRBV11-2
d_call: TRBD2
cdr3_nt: TGTGCCAGCAGCTTAGAGATCCTAGCGGGGACCTCCTACAATGAGCAGTTCTTC
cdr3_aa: CASSLEILAGTSYNEQFF

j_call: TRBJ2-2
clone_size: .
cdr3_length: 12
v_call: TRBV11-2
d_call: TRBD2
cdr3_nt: TGTGCCAGCAGGGGACTACCCGGGGAGCTGTTTTTT
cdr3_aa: CASRGLPGELFF

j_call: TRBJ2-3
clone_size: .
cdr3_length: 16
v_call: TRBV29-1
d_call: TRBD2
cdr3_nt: TGCAGCGTTCGACCCTTTAGCGGGGAAGACACAGATACGCAGTATTTT
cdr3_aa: CSVRPFSGEDTDTQYF

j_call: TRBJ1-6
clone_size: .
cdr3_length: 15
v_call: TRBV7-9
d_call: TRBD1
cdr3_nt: TGTGCCAGCAGCTTAGGCGGGACAGAGGGGTCACCCCTCCACTTT
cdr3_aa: CASSLGGTEGSPLHF

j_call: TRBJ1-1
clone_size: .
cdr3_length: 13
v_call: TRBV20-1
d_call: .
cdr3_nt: TGCAGTGCTAGAGGGGAAGGGGGGGCTGAAGCTTTCTTT
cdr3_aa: CSARGEGGAEAFF

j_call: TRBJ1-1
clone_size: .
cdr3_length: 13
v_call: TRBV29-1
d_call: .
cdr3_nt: TGCAGCGTAACCGACCCGGCGGGGACTGAAGCTTTCTTT
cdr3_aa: CSVTDPAGTEAFF

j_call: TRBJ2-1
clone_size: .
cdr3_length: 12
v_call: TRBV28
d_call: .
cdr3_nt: TGTGCCAGCAGTGAAGGTCGACGGGGGCAGTTCTTC
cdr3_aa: CASSEGRRGQFF

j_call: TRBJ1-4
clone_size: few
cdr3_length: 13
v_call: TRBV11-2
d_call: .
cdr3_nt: TGTGCCAGCAGCTTAGGTGTCAGCGAAAAACTGTTTTTT
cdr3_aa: CASSLGVSEKLFF

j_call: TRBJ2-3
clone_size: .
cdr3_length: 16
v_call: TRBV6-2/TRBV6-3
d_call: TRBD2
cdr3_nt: TGTGCCAGTTCCCCCGATAGCGGGAGAGTGACAGATACGCAGTATTTT
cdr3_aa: CASSPDSGRVTDTQYF

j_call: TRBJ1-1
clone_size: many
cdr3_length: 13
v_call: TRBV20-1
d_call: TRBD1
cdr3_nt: TGCAGTGCTGGACAGGCTTTAGACACTGAAGCTTTCTTT
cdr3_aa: CSAGQALDTEAFF

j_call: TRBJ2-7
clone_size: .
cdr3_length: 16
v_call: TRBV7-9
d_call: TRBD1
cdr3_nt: TGTGCCAGCAGCTTAAGACTTCCGGGACAGGGGTACGAGCAGTACTTC
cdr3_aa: CASSLRLPGQGYEQYF

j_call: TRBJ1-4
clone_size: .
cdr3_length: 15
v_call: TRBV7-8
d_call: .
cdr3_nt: TGTGCCAGCAGCCGTACACAGGGAACTAATGAAAAACTGTTTTTT
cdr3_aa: CASSRTQGTNEKLFF

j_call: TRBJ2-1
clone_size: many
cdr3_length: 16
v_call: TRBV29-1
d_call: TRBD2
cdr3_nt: TGCAGCGTTGAAGGTGGTAGCGGGGGGGCGTACAATGAGCAGTTCTTC
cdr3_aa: CSVEGGSGGAYNEQFF

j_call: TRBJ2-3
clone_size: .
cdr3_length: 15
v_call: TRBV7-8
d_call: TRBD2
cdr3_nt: TGTGCCAGCAGCTTAGGGGCTAGCGGGATAGATACGCAGTATTTT
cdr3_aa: CASSLGASGIDTQYF

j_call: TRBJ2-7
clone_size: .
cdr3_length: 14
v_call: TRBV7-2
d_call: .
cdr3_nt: TGTGCCAGCAGCTTAGCGGGGAACCCCTACGAGCAGTACTTC
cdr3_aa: CASSLAGNPYEQYF

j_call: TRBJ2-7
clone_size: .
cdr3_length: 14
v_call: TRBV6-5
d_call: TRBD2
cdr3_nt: TGTGCCAGCAGTTACCGTAGCGGGAGCTTCGAGCTGTACTTC
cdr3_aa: CASSYRSGSFELYF

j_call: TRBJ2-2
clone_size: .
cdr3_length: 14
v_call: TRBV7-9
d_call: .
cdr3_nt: TGTGCCAGCAGCCCCGTACTAGCAACCGGGGAGCTGTTTTTT
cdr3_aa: CASSPVLATGELFF

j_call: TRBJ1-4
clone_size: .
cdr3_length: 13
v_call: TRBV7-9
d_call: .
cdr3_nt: TGTGCCAGCAGGGACAGCGAAGATGAAAAACTGTTTTTT
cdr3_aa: CASRDSEDEKLFF

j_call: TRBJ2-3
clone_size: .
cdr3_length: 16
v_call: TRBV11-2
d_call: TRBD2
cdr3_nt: TGTGCCAGCAACTTGGTCGGGACTAGCGTTGCGGATACGCAGTATTTT
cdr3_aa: CASNLVGTSVADTQYF

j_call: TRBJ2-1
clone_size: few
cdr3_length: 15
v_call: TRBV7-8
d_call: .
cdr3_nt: TGTGCCAGCAGCTTAGTCAGGGGGGTAAACAATGAGCAGTTCTTC
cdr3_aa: CASSLVRGVNNEQFF

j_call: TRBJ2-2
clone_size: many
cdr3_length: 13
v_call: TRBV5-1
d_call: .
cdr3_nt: TGCGCCAGCAGCTTCCAGGGGACCGGGGAGCTGTTTTTT
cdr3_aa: CASSFQGTGELFF

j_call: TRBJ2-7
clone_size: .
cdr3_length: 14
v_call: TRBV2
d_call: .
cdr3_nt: TGTGCCAGCAGTGATGAACACCCCCAGTCCGAGCAGTACTTC
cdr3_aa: CASSDEHPQSEQYF

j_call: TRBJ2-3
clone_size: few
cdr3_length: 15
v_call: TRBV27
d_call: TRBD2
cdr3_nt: TGTGCCAGCAGTTTATACTGGGGGGGTGAAGATACGCAGTATTTT
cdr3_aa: CASSLYWGGEDTQYF

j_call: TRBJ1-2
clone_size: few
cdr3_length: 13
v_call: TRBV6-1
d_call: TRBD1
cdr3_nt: TGTGCCAGCGGACAGGGTCAGAACTATGGCTACACCTTC
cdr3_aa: CASGQGQNYGYTF

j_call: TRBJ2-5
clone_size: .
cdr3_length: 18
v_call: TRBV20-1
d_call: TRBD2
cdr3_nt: TGCAGTGCTAGTCAGCGGGGGGGCCAATTTGGTCCAAAAGAGACCCAGTACTTC
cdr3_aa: CSASQRGGQFGPKETQYF

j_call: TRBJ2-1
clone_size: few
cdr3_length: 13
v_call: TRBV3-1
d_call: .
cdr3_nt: TGTGCCAGCAGCCATGAGAGGGAACATGAGCAGTTCTTC
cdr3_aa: CASSHEREHEQFF

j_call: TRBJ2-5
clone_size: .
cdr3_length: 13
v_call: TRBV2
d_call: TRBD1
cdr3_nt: TGTGCCAGCATCAGGACAGGGCGAGAGACCCAGTACTTC
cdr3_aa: CASIRTGRETQYF

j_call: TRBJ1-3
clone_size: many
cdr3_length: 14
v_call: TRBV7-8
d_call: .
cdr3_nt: TGTGCCAGCAGCTTAGTTTCCCAGGGGAACACCATATATTTT
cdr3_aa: CASSLVSQGNTIYF

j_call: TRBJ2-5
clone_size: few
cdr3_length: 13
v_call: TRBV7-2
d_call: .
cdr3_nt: TGTGCCAGCAGCTTAGGTGCGGTGGAGACCCAGTACTTC
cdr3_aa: CASSLGAVETQYF

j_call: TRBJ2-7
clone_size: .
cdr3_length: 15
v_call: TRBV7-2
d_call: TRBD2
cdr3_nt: TGTGCCAGCAGCTTAGTGGTGGGAGGGCCCTACGACCAGTACTTC
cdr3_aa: CASSLVVGGPYDQYF

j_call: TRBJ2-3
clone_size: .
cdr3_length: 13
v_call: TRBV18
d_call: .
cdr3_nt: TGTGCCAGCTCACCGTCGGACACAGATACGCAGTATTTT
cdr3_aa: CASSPSDTDTQYF

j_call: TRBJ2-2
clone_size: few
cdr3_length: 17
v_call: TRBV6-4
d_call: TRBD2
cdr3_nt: TGTGCCAGCAGTGAGCAGGGACTAGCGGGGAACACCGGGGAGCTGTTTTTT
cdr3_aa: CASSEQGLAGNTGELFF

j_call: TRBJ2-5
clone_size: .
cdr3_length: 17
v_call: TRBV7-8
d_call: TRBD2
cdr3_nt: TGTGCCAGCAGCCTCGGACTAGCGGTGCTACGGGGGGAGACCCAGTACTTC
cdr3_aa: CASSLGLAVLRGETQYF